The present entry profiles one T cell receptor (beta chain) with its context. This record comes from a study of blood T cell repertoires in COVID-19. Overall study context: The study drew acute and convalescent COVID-19 samples from the United States, Italy and Spain. PBMCs, B-cell-depleted T cells, or T cells provided the cDNA or gDNA that made up the material.

The data were produced by immunoSEQ multiplex PCR, yet TCRdb's version contains in-frame clones alone and is incomplete. The data hold about 260,000 clones, with roughly 90% observed a single time. There are 16 residues in the CDR3. Trimming at V came to 5 bases and at J to 9 bases, leaving 16 bases not matched to a gene. The germline V gene has CDR1 SGHVS and CDR2 FQNEAQ. The sequence came from a woman in her 30s with COVID-19, enrolled during active disease. The genes are TRBV7-8 and TRBJ2-3; 8 bases match TRBD2. Sequenced input: peripheral blood. Here the CDR3 reads CASSPRVGRAGVTQYF. CDR3 in DNA: TGTGCCAGCAGCCCCCGGGTCGGGAGGGCCGGGGTAACGCAGTATTTT.